This entry concerns a single T cell receptor beta chain. Its specificity is not known. These data come from a study of cytomegalovirus exposure and HLA in healthy donors. Regarding the study as a whole: Presence/absence analysis assumed near-uniform sequencing depth across donors.

The V gene's germline CDR1 is MNHEY and CDR2 SVGAGI. V lost 0 bases, J lost 0 bases, and 9 bases lay in between. The length of the CDR3 is 16 residues. The PCR contained 60 Vbeta and 13 Jbeta primers. Method: immunoSEQ multiplex PCR; TCRdb's copy keeps in-frame clones and lacks some. This table has a few hundred thousand clones, 80% to 90% appearing once. The chain joins TRBV6-5 to TRBJ2-1; D is perhaps TRBD1 (6 bases). The source is a man aged 25-40 years in good health and CMV-seronegative. The sequencing input was PBMCs. The CDR3 here is CASSYSMDSSYNEQFF. CDR3 DNA: TGTGCCAGCAGTTACTCGATGGACAGCTCCTACAATGAGCAGTTCTTC.